Listed below are T cell receptor beta chains from one sample, sequenced in a study of cytomegalovirus exposure and HLA in healthy donors. Generated by immunoSEQ multiplex PCR, the TCRdb table keeps only in-frame clones and is missing some. The repertoire holds roughly 150,000 clones, with less than 9.5% as singletons. Sequencing input: PBMCs. The source of these receptors is a male donor in good health and CMV-seronegative. Both conserved end residues are part of each CDR3. Each record gives: D gene, J gene, V gene, clone size, CDR3 DNA, CDR3 protein. D genes are given only for firm matches. Rows give clone size only sometimes, using once, few, many, or a class for an expanded clone.

>TRBD2|TRBJ2-3|TRBV28|.
TGTGCCAGCACTCTAGCGGGGATAGGCACAGATACGCAGTATTTT
CASTLAGIGTDTQYF
>TRBD1|TRBJ1-2|TRBV5-1|.
TGCGCCAGCAGCTCCGGGACAGGGGCTACTAACTATGGCTACACCTTC
CASSSGTGATNYGYTF
>.|TRBJ1-5|TRBV9|few
TGTGCCAGCCCCTATCTAGGAGATCAGCCCCAGCATTTT
CASPYLGDQPQHF
>.|TRBJ1-1|TRBV20-1|few
TGCAGTGCAACAGTGAACACTGAAGCTTTCTTT
CSATVNTEAFF
>TRBD1|TRBJ1-2|TRBV28|.
TGTGCCAGCAGTGTGGCAGGGGGCTATGGCTACACCTTC
CASSVAGGYGYTF
>TRBD1|TRBJ1-2|TRBV29-1|.
TGCAGCGTCTTCCTCGAGGGGGCAGCGGGCTACACCTTC
CSVFLEGAAGYTF
>.|TRBJ1-5|TRBV4-2|.
TGTGCCAGCAGCCAAGACAGGGCTCCCAATCAGCCCCAGCATTTT
CASSQDRAPNQPQHF
>.|TRBJ1-6|TRBV4-1|.
TGCGCCAGCAGCCAAGTAACAGAGAATTCACCCCTCCACTTT
CASSQVTENSPLHF
>.|TRBJ1-1|TRBV29-1|.
TGCAGCGTTGATACGGGGTTGCACACTGAAGCTTTCTTT
CSVDTGLHTEAFF
>.|TRBJ1-2|TRBV5-4|.
.
CASSLSGVGQGAQGSF
>.|TRBJ1-5|TRBV7-9|.
TGTGCCAGCAGCTCCTCCGCGGGAGATCAGCCCCAGCATTTT
CASSSSAGDQPQHF
>TRBD1|TRBJ2-7|TRBV7-9|.
TGTGCCAGCAGCTTTGGTAGTGGACAGGGGACCTACGAGCAGTACTTC
CASSFGSGQGTYEQYF
>TRBD1|TRBJ1-5|TRBV11-2|.
TGTGCCAGCAGCGCGTTAACAGGGGGGAATCAGCCCCAGCATTTT
CASSALTGGNQPQHF
>TRBD2|TRBJ2-7|TRBV4-3|.
TGCGCCAGCAGCCAAGTCGTAGCGGGAACCTACGAGCAGTACTTC
CASSQVVAGTYEQYF
>.|TRBJ1-1|TRBV19|.
TGTGCCAGTAGTATAAAGCATTCTAACACTGAAGCTTTCTTT
CASSIKHSNTEAFF
>.|TRBJ1-5|TRBV28|.
TGTGCCAGCAGTAGGACTTACAATCAGCCCCAGCATTTT
CASSRTYNQPQHF
>TRBD2|TRBJ2-7|TRBV5-1|.
TGCGCCAGCAGCTTCACTAGCGGGAGCTTCGTGTACGAGCAGTACTTC
CASSFTSGSFVYEQYF
>TRBD1|TRBJ1-2|TRBV7-9|once
TGTGCCAGCAGTCCCCGGGACAGGGGGCTGGATGGCTACACCTTC
CASSPRDRGLDGYTF
>.|TRBJ2-7|TRBV5-1|few
TGCGCCAGCAGTCGTGGGCAGGGAACCTTCTACGAGCAGTACTTC
CASSRGQGTFYEQYF
>.|TRBJ2-6|TRBV4-1|few
TGCGCCAGCAGCCAAGATAGAGGTACTGGGGCCAACGTCCTGACTTTC
CASSQDRGTGANVLTF
>TRBD1|TRBJ2-7|TRBV5-1|few
TGCGCCAGTAGCTCACAGGGGCACTCCTACGAGCAGTACTTC
CASSSQGHSYEQYF
>TRBD2|TRBJ2-1|TRBV9|few
TGTGCCAGCAGCGTTCAGAGACTAGCGGGGGATGAGCAGTTCTTC
CASSVQRLAGDEQFF
>.|TRBJ1-1|TRBV4-3|.
TGCGCCAGCAGCCTAGGACAGCAGGTGGGCACTGAAGCTTTCTTT
CASSLGQQVGTEAFF
>.|TRBJ2-7|TRBV4-3|.
TGCGCCAGCAGCCAAGATGAGGCTATCGGAGTCTACGAGCAGTACTTC
CASSQDEAIGVYEQYF
>.|TRBJ2-1|TRBV7-2|.
TGTGCCAGCGGAACCGAGGGGGGGGACACCTACAATGAGCAGTTCTTC
CASGTEGGDTYNEQFF
>TRBD1|TRBJ2-7|TRBV4-1|few
TGCGCCAGCAGCCAAGTTGCCGGGACAGGGGACTACGAGCAGTACTTC
CASSQVAGTGDYEQYF
>.|TRBJ1-5|TRBV5-1|few
TGCGCCAGCAGCTTGGGGGAGGGTGGTCAGCCCCAGCATTTT
CASSLGEGGQPQHF
>.|TRBJ1-2|TRBV5-4|.
TGTGCCAGCAGCGTACAGGGAAATACTAACTATGGCTACACCTTC
CASSVQGNTNYGYTF
>TRBD1|TRBJ1-4|TRBV7-8|few
TGTGCCAGCAGCTTATCCGGGACAGCCGAAAAACTGTTTTTT
CASSLSGTAEKLFF
>.|TRBJ1-4|TRBV28|few
TGTGCCAGCAGCTGGGGGGGCTCCGATCTAAAACTGTTTTTT
CASSWGGSDLKLFF
>TRBD1|TRBJ1-4|TRBV5-1|.
TGCGCCAGCAGCTTGACCGGACAGGGTCGGAGTGAAAAACTGTTTTTT
CASSLTGQGRSEKLFF
>TRBD1|TRBJ1-1|TRBV7-3|few
TGTGCCAGCAGCTGGGACAGGGGGAGCACTGAAGCTTTCTTT
CASSWDRGSTEAFF
>TRBD2|TRBJ2-2|TRBV4-3|.
TGCGCCAGCAGCCAAGGACTAGCGGGACACACCGGGGAGCTGTTTTTT
CASSQGLAGHTGELFF
>.|TRBJ2-7|TRBV4-1|few
TGCGCCAGCAGCCAAGGGACAGCCAGGAGCTCCTACGAGCAGTACTTC
CASSQGTARSSYEQYF
>TRBD2|TRBJ2-1|TRBV29-1|few
TGCAGCGTTGAAGATCATGGGCGCGGGAGGGTTAATGAGCAGTTCTTC
CSVEDHGRGRVNEQFF
>.|TRBJ1-5|TRBV6-6|few
TGTGCCAGCTGCCGGGGGGATAGCAATCAGCCCCAGCATTTT
CASCRGDSNQPQHF
>TRBD2|TRBJ2-2|TRBV4-3|.
TGCGCCAGCAGCCAAGATATACTCCGGGACTATCAAAACACCGGGGAGCTGTTTTTT
CASSQDILRDYQNTGELFF
>.|TRBJ1-1|TRBV7-9|.
TGTGCCACTCTGGCAGGGTGGCAAAAGAACACTGAAGCTTTCTTT
CATLAGWQKNTEAFF
>TRBD1|TRBJ2-7|TRBV11-1|.
TGTGCCAGCAGCTTAGGCCGGGACAGTCTCTACGAGCAGTACTTC
CASSLGRDSLYEQYF
>TRBD1|TRBJ1-5|TRBV29-1|.
TGCAGCGCCGTACTGACAGGGGTGAATCAGCCCCAGCATTTT
CSAVLTGVNQPQHF
>TRBD2|TRBJ2-7|TRBV6-1|few
TGTGCCAGCAGCACCGGGAGGTCTAACTCCTACGAGCAGTACTTC
CASSTGRSNSYEQYF
>.|TRBJ2-5|TRBV21-1|.
TGTGCCAGCAGCAAAGGGGCTAGCGGGGGGGCGTTTGCGCAGTACTTC
CASSKGASGGAFAQYF
>TRBD1|TRBJ1-1|TRBV27|.
TGTGCCAGCAGACGGACAGGGATGAACACTGAAGCTTTCTTT
CASRRTGMNTEAFF
>.|TRBJ2-7|TRBV7-2|few
TGTGCCAGCACTTTAGGAGGGGGCGGGACCTACGAGCAGTACTTC
CASTLGGGGTYEQYF